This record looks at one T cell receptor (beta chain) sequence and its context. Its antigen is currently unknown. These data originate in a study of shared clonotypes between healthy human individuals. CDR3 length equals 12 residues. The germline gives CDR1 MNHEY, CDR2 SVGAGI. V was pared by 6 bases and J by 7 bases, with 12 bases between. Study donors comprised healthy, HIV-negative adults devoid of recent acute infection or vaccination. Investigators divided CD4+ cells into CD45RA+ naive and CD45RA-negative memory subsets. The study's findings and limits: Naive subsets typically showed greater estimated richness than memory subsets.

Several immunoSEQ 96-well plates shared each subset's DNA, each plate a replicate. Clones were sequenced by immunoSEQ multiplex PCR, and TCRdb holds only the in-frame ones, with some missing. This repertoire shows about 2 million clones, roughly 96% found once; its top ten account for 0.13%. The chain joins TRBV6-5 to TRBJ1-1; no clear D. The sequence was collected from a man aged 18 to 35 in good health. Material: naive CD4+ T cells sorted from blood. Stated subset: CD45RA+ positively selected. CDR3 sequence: CASRETGSEAFF. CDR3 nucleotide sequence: TGTGCCAGCAGGGAAACGGGGAGTGAAGCTTTCTTT.